The clone carrying this TCR beta chain is a singleton in its sample. The antigen is not known. It was with 60 Vbeta and 13 Jbeta primers that the PCR ran. TCRdb's table, derived via immunoSEQ multiplex PCR, lists solely in-frame clones and lacks some. The data show 120,000 to 150,000 clones, 65% to 85% seen once. This specimen belongs to a study of cytomegalovirus exposure and HLA in healthy donors. About the research overall: As an earlier analysis found, 150 million to 200 million T cells yielded over 95 million unique TCR beta sequences. The study, taken as a whole, reports: Cytomegalovirus status was reportedly diagnosed by the classifier with high specificity and sensitivity. In an earlier analysis, in some 540 donors, most V segments appeared productive either ~87% or ~30% of the time.

Germline V gives CDR1 SGDLS, CDR2 YYNGEE. With V trimmed by 0 bases and J by 8 bases, 12 bases remained unmatched. This CDR3 contains 17 residues. This chain connects TRBV9 to TRBJ2-1; TRBD2 matches 9 bases. Sequencing used PBMCs. The origin of this receptor is a male donor in good health and CMV-seronegative. Here the CDR3 DNA reads TGTGCCAGCAGCGTAGCTACTTCAGCGGGAGGTATCGATGAGCAGTTCTTC. Residues: CASSVATSAGGIDEQFF.